This T cell receptor (beta chain) was sequenced in a study of T-cell reconstitution after alpha-beta-depleted transplantation in children. Unique molecular identifiers were built into the TCRbeta library. Using its own MiXCR run on the PCR reads, TCRdb lists one record per CDR3 protein. The data show 200,000 to 250,000 distinct CDR3 sequences, approximately 9% seen once. In germline, CDR1 is SGHRS, CDR2 YFSETQ. The V end was cut by 5 bases, the J end by 5 bases, with 10 bases between. There are 12 residues in the CDR3. This clonotype was seen at least ten times. The sequence derives from a human donor who donated a stem cell graft to a child with acute lymphoblastic leukemia. The V gene is TRBV5-1, the J gene TRBJ2-5; D call uncertain. The sequencing here drew on PBMCs from the stem cell graft donor, taken from the stem cell graft. CDR3: CASRISGETQYF. The CDR3, as DNA: TGCGCCAGCAGAATAAGTGGGGAGACCCAGTACTTC.